This TCR beta chain was captured in a study of shared clonotypes between healthy human individuals. Study results and caveats: Non-shared clonotypes displayed generation probabilities falling below those of clonotypes present in all four donors. A limitation of the genetic and exposure-history diversity represented arose from few donors. For sorted subsets, rarefaction showed incomplete sequencing despite large depth.

Some 30,000 T cell genomes, or approximately 190 ng DNA, went into the sorted-subset replicate PCRs. Profiled with immunoSEQ multiplex PCR; TCRdb holds only in-frame clones, not every one. The data hold roughly 640,000 clones, with about 74% observed a single time. The CDR3 consists of 15 residues. Germline loops: CDR1 LGHNA, CDR2 YNFKEQ. Between the trimmed V and J ends, which lost 0 bases and 0 bases, there was a span of 6 bases. Regarding this clone: Its antigen is not known.

Sequencing was performed on memory CD4+ T cells sorted from blood. The subset: CD45RA-negative fraction. The chain combines TRBV4-2 with TRBJ2-1; D is possibly TRBD1 or TRBD2 (5 bases each). This sequence originates from a young woman in good health. CDR3 residues: CASSQEGTSYNEQFF. CDR3 nucleotide sequence: TGTGCCAGCAGCCAAGAAGGGACCTCCTACAATGAGCAGTTCTTC.